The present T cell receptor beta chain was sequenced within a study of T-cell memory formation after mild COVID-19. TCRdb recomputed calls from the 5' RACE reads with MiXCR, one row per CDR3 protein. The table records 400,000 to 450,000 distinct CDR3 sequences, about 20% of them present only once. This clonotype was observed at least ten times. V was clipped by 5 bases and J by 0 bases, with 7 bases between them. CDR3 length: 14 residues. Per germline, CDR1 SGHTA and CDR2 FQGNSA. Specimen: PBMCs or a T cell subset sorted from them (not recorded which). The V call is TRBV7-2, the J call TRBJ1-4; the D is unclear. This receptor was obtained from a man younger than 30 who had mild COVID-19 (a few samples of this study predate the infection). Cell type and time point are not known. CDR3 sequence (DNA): TGTGCCAGCAGCGCGAGTGCAACTAATGAAAAACTGTTTTTT. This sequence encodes CASSASATNEKLFF. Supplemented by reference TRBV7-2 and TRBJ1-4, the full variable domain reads GAGVSQSPSNKVTEKGKDVELRCDPISGHTALYWYRQSLGQGLEFLIYFQGNSAPDKSGLPSDRFSAERTGGSVSTLTIQRTQQEDSAVYLCASSASATNEKLFFGSGTQLSVL.